These 25 T cell receptor beta chains were all obtained from the same sample, sequenced in a study of T cells in Graves' hyperthyroidism and ophthalmopathy. Amplified TCR beta CDR3 regions derived from RNA transcripts. The HTBI primer set drove a first-round RT-PCR of the TCR CDR3. One entry per CDR3 protein results from TCRdb running MiXCR on the multiplex PCR reads. The sample includes about 640,000 distinct CDR3 sequences, nearly 45% of them seen just once. The sequenced sample consisted of peripheral blood or thyroid tissue (not recorded which). Every receptor here comes from an adult man with Graves' disease, either hyperthyroidism or ophthalmopathy (not recorded which).

CDR3 sequence reads: CASSGTGKSYEQYF. For the CDR3, the DNA is TGTGCCAGCAGCGGGACAGGGAAGTCCTACGAGCAGTACTTC. The chain recombines TRBV6-1 with TRBJ2-7; 9 nucleotides align to TRBD1. Trimming took 6 bases from V and 1 from J; bases not matched to a gene: 4. Germline values: CDR1 MNHNS, CDR2 SASEGT. The CDR3 consists of 14 residues.

The chain has TRBV20-1 and TRBJ1-2, with D possibly being TRBD1 (5 bases). The CDR3 has 14 amino acids. V was cut by 3 bases and J by 5 bases, with 16 bases left in between. The germline V gene encodes CDR1 DFQATT and CDR2 SNEGSKA (reference sequence). The CDR3 DNA is TGCAGTGCTAGGGAAGAGGGGACCCGATATGGCTACACCTTC. Protein: CSAREEGTRYGYTF.

This chain links TRBV2 with TRBJ2-5, with 12 positions matching TRBD2. The germline V gene has CDR1 SNHLY and CDR2 FYNNEI. After removal of 8 bases from V and 5 bases from J, the junction contained 12 bases not matched to a gene. The length of the CDR3 is 16 residues. This chain's CDR3 is CASAGKTSGSMETQYF. CDR3 coding DNA: TGTGCCAGCGCTGGGAAGACTAGCGGGAGTATGGAGACCCAGTACTTC.

This clonotype was detected ten times or more. The chain couples TRBV10-3 to TRBJ2-7; TRBD2 agrees at 10 bases. This CDR3 comprises 16 residues. The germline V gene encodes CDR1 ENHRY and CDR2 SYGVKD. After removal of 3 bases from V and 4 bases from J, the junction contained 9 bases not matched to a gene. The CDR3 sequence: CAISDSKREGQYEQYF. CDR3 DNA sequence: TGTGCCATCAGTGACTCGAAGCGGGAGGGGCAATACGAGCAGTACTTC.

V is TRBV2 and J is TRBJ1-1; D not resolved. Looked up from germline, CDR1 is SNHLY and CDR2 is FYNNEI. The CDR3 loop spans 12 amino acids. The CDR3 is CASEGMNTEAFF. The DNA of the CDR3 is TGTGCTAGTGAAGGCATGAACACTGAAGCTTTCTTT.

This clonotype was detected ten times or more. The chain uses TRBV7-9 and TRBJ2-7; D remains unclear. Trimming pared 1 base from V and 4 bases from J, leaving 5 bases between. Looked up from germline, CDR1 is SEHNR and CDR2 is FQNEAQ (reference sequence). The CDR3 is 12 residues long. The CDR3 sequence is CASSLEFYEQYF. The CDR3 DNA reads as TGTGCCAGCAGCTTAGAATTTTACGAGCAGTACTTC.

J is TRBJ1-5 and V is TRBV20-1; D is possibly TRBD1 (6 bases). The germline V and J ends were trimmed by 2 bases and 5 bases, with 13 bases remaining between them. Germline V gene data show CDR1 as DFQATT and CDR2 as SNEGSKA (reference sequence). The CDR3 spans 14 residues. CDR3 sequence (DNA): TGCAGTGCTAGACAGGGGACACTTTATCAGCCCCAGCATTTT. Protein sequence: CSARQGTLYQPQHF.

There are a few counts of this clonotype. The chain has TRBV5-1 and TRBJ1-6; 7 nucleotides match TRBD1. Germline V gene lookup returns CDR1 SGHRS and CDR2 YFSETQ. Unmatched junction bases numbered 5, after V lost 2 bases and J lost 3 bases. The CDR3 loop spans 16 amino acids. The CDR3 reads CASSLAGTVYNSPLHF. The DNA of the CDR3 is TGCGCCAGCAGCTTAGCAGGGACAGTCTATAATTCACCCCTCCACTTT.

The chain employs TRBV6-6 and TRBJ1-5; no clear D gene. The germline CDR1 and CDR2 sequences are MNHNY and SVGAGI (reference sequence). Between the trimmed V and J ends, which lost 4 bases and 7 bases, there was a span of 11 bases. The CDR3 length is 13 residues. Here the CDR3 reads CASSSSGWQPQHF. CDR3 bases: TGTGCCAGCAGTTCCTCCGGGTGGCAGCCCCAGCATTTT.

In its sample, this clonotype was seen once. The rearrangement joins TRBV5-1 to TRBJ1-1; 7 bases match TRBD1. This CDR3 is built from 15 residues. Per the germline V gene, CDR1 is SGHRS and CDR2 is YFSETQ. V gave up 1 base and J gave up 1 base; unmatched junction bases: 4. CDR3 residues: CASSLLGGRNTEAFF. The CDR3 DNA reads TGCGCCAGCAGCTTGTTAGGGGGCCGGAACACTGAAGCTTTCTTT.

This clonotype was observed at least ten times. This chain links TRBV10-3 with TRBJ2-2, with no clear D. The CDR3 is 15 residues long. Germline lookup yields CDR1 ENHRY and CDR2 SYGVKD. V lost 3 bases to trimming and J lost 0 bases, with 8 bases between them. The CDR3 loop is CAISERTTNTGELFF. For the CDR3, the DNA is TGTGCCATCAGTGAAAGAACAACGAACACCGGGGAGCTGTTTTTT.

This clonotype has more than one count but fewer than ten. The chain is built from TRBV20-1 and TRBJ1-1; D may be TRBD1 (6 bases). V was clipped by 3 bases and J by 7 bases, with 12 bases between them. The CDR3 totals 12 residues. Per germline, CDR1 DFQATT and CDR2 SNEGSKA (reference sequence). The CDR3 DNA is TGCAGTGCTAGGGCGGGGGGCCTTGAAGCTTTCTTT. Translation gives CSARAGGLEAFF.

This clonotype occurred a few times. This chain uses TRBV20-1 with TRBJ1-1, with 8 bases that match TRBD1. The germline CDR1 and CDR2 sequences are DFQATT and SNEGSKA (reference sequence). The CDR3 loop spans 14 amino acids. V was pared by 4 bases and J by 2 bases, with 6 bases of the junction left unmatched. CDR3 DNA: TGCAGTGCTAATGGACAGGGAGATAACACTGAAGCTTTCTTT. Its protein product is CSANGQGDNTEAFF.

This clonotype appeared many times. J is TRBJ1-4 and V is TRBV15; maybe TRBD1 (5 bases). Per the germline V gene, CDR1 is LNHNV and CDR2 is YYDKDF (reference sequence). Trimming took 0 bases from V and 5 from J, leaving 10 bases between them. The CDR3 runs to 15 residues. The CDR3 DNA follows: TGTGCCACCAGCAGAGATCGGCAGGGAAATGAAAAACTGTTTTTT. This sequence encodes CATSRDRQGNEKLFF.

The genes are TRBV29-1 and TRBJ1-2, with 7 bases fitting TRBD1. Trimming took 8 bases from V and 2 from J; bases not matched to a gene: 11. Germline CDR1 SQVTM, CDR2 ANQGSEA. The length of the CDR3 is 14 residues. The DNA of the CDR3 is TGCAGCAGCCACTACGGGACAGCGAACTATGGCTACACCTTC. The encoded protein is CSSHYGTANYGYTF.

As concerns this clonotype: This may arise from a read error, as a much more abundant clone is one base away. V is TRBV6-1 and J is TRBJ2-7; D unclear. Germline values: CDR1 MNHNS, CDR2 SASEGT. This CDR3 has 13 residues. CDR3 DNA: TGTGCCATCAGTGAAGCTAGGTCGTACGAGCAGTACTTC. It is translated as CAISEARSYEQYF.

The chain links TRBV7-2 to TRBJ1-1; tentatively, D is TRBD1 (6 bases). CDR3 length: 14 residues. Germline lookup yields CDR1 SGHTA and CDR2 FQGNSA. Trimming left V 7 bases short and J 3 bases short, with 15 bases between. The CDR3 DNA is TGTACCAGCATCGCAGGGGAGGAGGACACTGAAGCTTTCTTT. It codes for CTSIAGEEDTEAFF.

The chain employs TRBV19 and TRBJ1-5; perhaps TRBD1 as D (6 bases). CDR1 is LNHDA, CDR2 SQIVND, per germline (reference sequence). V lost 5 bases and J 9 bases, leaving 11 bases between the germline ends. The CDR3 consists of 12 residues. The DNA for the CDR3 is TGTGCCAGTAGTCCCCAGGGGAGGCCCCAGCATTTT. It is translated as CASSPQGRPQHF.

This clonotype was picked up many times. The chain uses TRBV7-2 and TRBJ2-7; no firm D call. The CDR3 covers 14 residues. Germline CDR1 SGHTA, CDR2 FQGNSA. V lost 1 base and J lost 0, with 7 bases in between. CDR3 nucleotides: TGTGCCAGCAGCTTAGTGGCAGACTCCTACGAGCAGTACTTC. Its protein product is CASSLVADSYEQYF.

This clonotype was seen many times. Relative to the germline gene, one junction end is altered; a read error may explain this. The chain uses TRBV7-7 and TRBJ2-5; 11 bases align to TRBD2. The CDR3 extends over 15 amino acids. In germline, CDR1 is SSHAT, CDR2 FNYEAQ (reference sequence). Here the CDR3 DNA reads TGTGCTAGCAGCTTAGCGGGAGGGCTCGGACAGACCCAGTACTTC. Protein sequence: CASSLAGGLGQTQYF. Based on the CDR3 plus reference TRBV7-7 and TRBJ2-5, the full variable domain is GAGVSQSPRYKVTKRGQDVTLRCDPISSHATLYWYQQALGQGPEFLTYFNYEAQPDKSGLPSDRFSAERPEGSISTLTIQRTEQRDSAMYRCASSLAGGLGQTQYFGPGTRLLVL.

As for this clonotype: Since a much larger clone is just one base distant, this may be a read error. The chain recombines TRBV19 with TRBJ1-6; D might be TRBD1 (5 bases). Germline CDR1 reads LNHDA; CDR2 reads SQIVND (reference sequence). V was pared by 5 bases and J by 11 bases, with 13 bases between. This CDR3 is built from 13 residues. The CDR3 loop is CASSPGSAPPLHF. The CDR3 DNA reads as TGTGCCAGTAGTCCAGGGTCTGCTCCACCCCTCCACTTT.

This chain joins TRBV5-1 and TRBJ1-2; D possibly corresponds to TRBD1 (6 bases). The CDR3 has 16 amino acids. The germline V gene encodes CDR1 SGHRS and CDR2 YFSETQ. The germline V and J ends were trimmed by 0 bases and 6 bases, with 18 bases remaining between them. The CDR3 DNA follows: TGCGCCAGCAGCTTGGTCCAGGACAGATGGTTGGATGGCTACACCTTC. Amino acids: CASSLVQDRWLDGYTF.

As regards this clonotype: This clone may be a read error of a much larger clone one base away. This chain uses TRBV29-1 with TRBJ2-5, with D perhaps matching TRBD2 (5 bases). With 1 base removed from V and 2 bases from J, the gap between germline ends came to 8 bases. The CDR3 is 13 residues long. CDR1 is SQVTM and CDR2 is ANQGSEA in the germline V gene. CDR3 loop: CSVEGTAQETQYF. The CDR3 nucleotides are TGCAGCGTTGAAGGGACTGCACAAGAGACCCAGTACTTC.

This clonotype was seen a handful of times. This chain uses TRBV18 with TRBJ2-5, with D uncertain. Germline loops: CDR1 KGHSH, CDR2 LQKENI. With 6 bases removed from V and 7 bases from J, the gap between germline ends came to 18 bases. The CDR3 runs to 14 residues. CDR3 DNA sequence: TGTGCCAGCTCCCCGGCGACTGGATCGGGGACCCAGTACTTC. Translated, it gives CASSPATGSGTQYF.

There are many counts of this clonotype. The chain links TRBV29-1 to TRBJ1-4; 8 positions agree with TRBD1. The CDR3 covers 13 residues. J was trimmed by 8 bases and V by 6 bases; bases with no gene match: 8. Germline lookup yields CDR1 SQVTM and CDR2 ANQGSEA. The CDR3 spells CSVTNRGDEKLFF. The CDR3 DNA follows: TGCAGCGTGACTAACAGGGGGGACGAAAAACTGTTTTTT.